The rows below give T cell receptor beta chains drawn from one sample of a study of control samples from healthy donors and cancer patients. The data were produced by immunoSEQ multiplex PCR, yet TCRdb's version contains in-frame clones alone and is incomplete. The sample has over 150,000 clones, more than 90% seen once; the top ten hold around 1.5%. Sequencing was done on a sample of blood. Every receptor here comes from a man aged 25-45 years in good health. CDR3s include the opening cysteine and the closing phenylalanine or tryptophan. Fields, in order: V gene, J gene, clone size, D gene, CDR3 DNA, CDR3 protein. The D gene is left open where the match is weak. A row's size may be missing; if present it is once, few, many or a size class.

TRBV10-1	TRBJ2-1	-	TRBD2	TGCGCCAGCAGTGCCAGCGGGGTATACAATGAGCAGTTCTTC	CASSASGVYNEQFF
TRBV9	TRBJ1-2	-	TRBD1	TGTGCCAGCAGCCAAGCGACAGGGCGTGGCTACACCTTC	CASSQATGRGYTF
TRBV28	TRBJ1-3	-	-	TGTGCCAGCAGTTTGCCCTCCTCCGGAAACACCATATATTTT	CASSLPSSGNTIYF
TRBV28	TRBJ2-3	-	-	TGTGCCAGCAGTTATACTGGAAAGCCCACAGATACGCAGTATTTT	CASSYTGKPTDTQYF
TRBV10-2	TRBJ2-3	-	TRBD2	TGCGCCAGCAGTGAGCCTCTGGCTAGCGGTACGCAGTATTTT	CASSEPLASGTQYF
TRBV6-4	TRBJ2-1	-	TRBD2	TGTGCCAGCAGTGAGTCAACTAGCGGGGGGGCCCGGGTTTTCTTC	CASSESTSGGARVFF
TRBV9	TRBJ1-6	-	-	TGTGCCAGCAGACCGGGACCGAATAATTCACCCCTCCACTTT	CASRPGPNNSPLHF
TRBV18	TRBJ2-6	-	-	TGTGCCAGCTCACCGGTGGGGTACTCTGGGGCCAACGTCCTGACTTTC	CASSPVGYSGANVLTF
TRBV18	TRBJ1-2	-	TRBD1	TGTGCCAGCTCACCCGGACAGGACTATGGCTACACCTTC	CASSPGQDYGYTF
TRBV19	TRBJ1-1	-	-	TGTGCCAGTAGCCGTGATCCTGGCACTACGAACACTGAAGCTTTCTTT	CASSRDPGTTNTEAFF
TRBV4-1	TRBJ2-1	-	-	TGCGCCAGCAGCCAAGACCCGACCACCGACGAGCAGTTCTTC	CASSQDPTTDEQFF
TRBV4-2	TRBJ2-2	once	TRBD2	TGTGCCAGCAGCCAACGGGGGGCCGGGGAGCTGTTTTTT	CASSQRGAGELFF
TRBV19	TRBJ2-7	once	-	TGTGCCAGTAGTACCTGGGACCTACCCTACGAGCAGTACTTC	CASSTWDLPYEQYF
TRBV7-2	TRBJ1-2	-	-	TGTGCCAGCAGCTTATATTACTCCCGGGGCTACACCTTC	CASSLYYSRGYTF
TRBV9	TRBJ2-2	-	-	TGTGCCAGCAGCGACACTCAGAAGAACACCGGGGAGCTGTTTTTT	CASSDTQKNTGELFF
TRBV7-2	TRBJ1-1	-	-	TGTGCCAGCAGGTCACCAGTGGGTAGGAACACTGAAGCTTTCTTT	CASRSPVGRNTEAFF
TRBV12-3/TRBV12-4	TRBJ2-5	-	TRBD1	TGTGCCAGCAGGGGACAGGGCCAAGAGACCCAGTACTTC	CASRGQGQETQYF
TRBV29-1	TRBJ2-1	-	-	TGCAGCGTTGGGGGGTGGACGGGCTCCTACAATGAGCAGTTCTTC	CSVGGWTGSYNEQFF
TRBV28	TRBJ2-7	-	TRBD1	TGTGCCAGCGGGCGGACAGGGGCCTACGAGCAGTACTTC	CASGRTGAYEQYF
TRBV9	TRBJ2-3	-	TRBD2	TGTGCCAGCAGCCTCGGGAGCGCGGGGGGCACAGATACGCAGTATTTT	CASSLGSAGGTDTQYF
TRBV10-3	TRBJ2-7	-	-	TGTGCCATCAGTGCCCTGGGCGACGAGCAGTACTTC	CAISALGDEQYF
TRBV6-2/TRBV6-3	TRBJ1-1	-	TRBD1	TGTGCCAGCAGTTATACAGGGGGTTATACTGAAGCTTTCTTT	CASSYTGGYTEAFF
TRBV28	TRBJ1-2	-	TRBD1	TGTGCCAGCCACTATCCCACAGGGGAGAGTGCGAACTATGGCTACACCTTC	CASHYPTGESANYGYTF
TRBV5-5	TRBJ2-3	once	TRBD2	TGTGCCAGCAGCAGCGCCCTAGCGGGGGGGCGGACAGATACGCAGTATTTT	CASSSALAGGRTDTQYF
TRBV11-2	TRBJ2-5	once	TRBD1	TGTGCCAGCAGCTTAGACAGGACAGGGAGGGAGACCCAGTACTTC	CASSLDRTGRETQYF
TRBV18	TRBJ1-2	-	-	TGTGCCAGCTCACCGGGTTCGGACTATGGCTACACCTTC	CASSPGSDYGYTF
TRBV5-1	TRBJ2-5	-	-	TGCGCCAGCAGCCTGAGTATCCTGGCCTTACAAGAGACCCAGTACTTC	CASSLSILALQETQYF
TRBV2	TRBJ2-7	-	TRBD2	TGTGCCAGCCGCCTCGGACTAGGGAGCTCCTACGAGCAGTACTTC	CASRLGLGSSYEQYF
TRBV5-1	TRBJ1-1	-	TRBD1	TGCGCCAGCAGCTGGCGGCAGGGGGCGATGAACACTGAAGCTTTCTTT	CASSWRQGAMNTEAFF
TRBV6-5	TRBJ1-1	-	-	TGTGCCAGCAGCCTTAACAGGGACATGAACACTGAAGCTTTCTTT	CASSLNRDMNTEAFF
TRBV6-2/TRBV6-3	TRBJ2-3	-	TRBD2	TGTGCCAGCAGTTACTGGCGGGAGGGCGTAGATACGCAGTATTTT	CASSYWREGVDTQYF
TRBV28	TRBJ1-1	-	-	TGTGCCAGCAGGTTGGGACCGAACACTGAAGCTTTCTTT	CASRLGPNTEAFF
TRBV5-1	TRBJ2-7	-	-	TGCGCCAGCAGCTTAGGGGTTGGGTACGAGCAGTACTTC	CASSLGVGYEQYF
TRBV3-1/TRBV3-2	TRBJ2-7	-	TRBD2	TGTGCCAGCAGCCAAGAATGGGCCGGGGGGGGGCGAGAGCAGTACTTC	CASSQEWAGGGREQYF
TRBV7-9	TRBJ1-1	-	-	TGTGCCAGCAGCTTAAGGGGACCCACAGGGTACTCGGCTTTCTTT	CASSLRGPTGYSAFF
TRBV4-1	TRBJ2-6	-	TRBD1	TGCGCCAGCAGCCAGGGACTACAGGGGGCCTCTGGGGCCAACGTCCTGACTTTC	CASSQGLQGASGANVLTF
TRBV19	TRBJ1-5	-	TRBD1	TGTGCCAGTATCCCGGGGGACAGACTCAATCAGCCCCAGCATTTT	CASIPGDRLNQPQHF
TRBV24-1	TRBJ2-2	-	-	TGTGCCACCAGTGCGGTAGGGGGGACCGGGGAGCTGTTTTTT	CATSAVGGTGELFF
TRBV7-9	TRBJ2-5	-	TRBD2	TGTGCCAGCAGCCTCGGACTAGCGGGAGGGCAAGAGACCCAGTACTTC	CASSLGLAGGQETQYF
TRBV30	TRBJ2-1	-	-	TGTGCCTGGAGTGTACGGAGGGAAGGCGGTGAGCAGTTCTTC	CAWSVRREGGEQFF
TRBV6-5	TRBJ2-3	-	-	TGTGCCACTAAACAGGAGAGCACAGATACGCAGTATTTT	CATKQESTDTQYF
TRBV5-4	TRBJ1-6	-	-	TGTGCCAGCAGCACCGGGACAATCTATAATTCACCCCTCCACTTT	CASSTGTIYNSPLHF
TRBV24-1	TRBJ2-7	-	TRBD2	TGTGCCACCAGTCCTAGCGGGAGATACGAGCAGTACTTC	CATSPSGRYEQYF
TRBV11-2	TRBJ2-1	-	-	TGTGCCAGCAGCTTAGATGGTCAGGGTCTCAATGAGCAGTTCTTC	CASSLDGQGLNEQFF
TRBV5-4	TRBJ2-1	-	-	TGTGCCAGCAGCTCGCGGACAGCCTCCTACAATGAGCAGTTCTTC	CASSSRTASYNEQFF